The 2 T cell receptor beta chains in this list originate from one sample, sequenced in a study of blood T cell repertoires in COVID-19. The method was immunoSEQ multiplex PCR; TCRdb's version includes in-frame clones alone and lacks a portion of them. The sample carries about 150,000 clones, approximately 85% recorded once. Sequencing input: peripheral blood. These receptors all come from a woman aged 55-70 years with COVID-19, enrolled during active disease.

The chain couples TRBV10-3 to TRBJ2-2, with 7 bases that match TRBD1. Germline assignment: CDR1 ENHRY and CDR2 SYGVKD. The CDR3 has 14 residues. Trimming removed 8 bases from V and 0 bases from J; junction bases left unmatched: 3. The CDR3 protein is CAIPRGTNTGELFF. The CDR3, as DNA: TGTGCCATCCCCAGGGGGACGAACACCGGGGAGCTGTTTTTT.

The chain carries TRBV3-1 (or the pseudogene TRBV3-2) and TRBJ1-2; D is perhaps TRBD1 (6 bases). This CDR3 comprises 11 residues. Trimming cost V 8 bases and J 9 bases, with 13 bases left between them. The germline gives CDR1 LGHDT, CDR2 YNNKEL (reference sequence). CDR3 amino acids: CASGTHGSYTF. Here the CDR3 DNA reads TGTGCCAGCGGGACACACGGAAGCTACACCTTC.